This T cell receptor beta chain was retrieved from a study of human T cells and chemical hapten exposure. Looking at the study overall: Patients received weekly diphenylcyclopropenone doses to the scalp throughout the roughly 26-week study.

The CDR3 extends over 13 amino acids. CDR1 and CDR2 (germline): MNHEY, SMNVEV (reference sequence). V lost 3 bases to trimming and J lost 2 bases, with 8 bases between them. Indicated time point: pre-sensitization, week 0. Noted treatment: therapeutic diphenylcyclopropenone sensitization with weekly scalp DPC. This clonotype showed up many times. Each CDR3 protein gets one entry after TCRdb re-called the RACE reads with MiXCR. The profile covers roughly 110,000 distinct CDR3 sequences, with 9% to 15% appearing a single time and about 1.6% taken by the ten largest. The chain recombines TRBV27 with TRBJ2-7; weak D call: TRBD1 (6 bases). Sequencing was performed on whole blood, taken in connection with sensitization to the hapten diphenylcyclopropenone (DPC). The receptor was isolated from a woman aged 45-60 years with alopecia areata. Some clones in this sample may be carry-over from other donors' samples. The CDR3 nucleotides read TGTGCCAGCAGTTTTGGACAGACCTACGAGCAGTACTTC. Translating gives CASSFGQTYEQYF.